This paragraph covers one T cell receptor beta chain sequence. This sample was included in a study of blood T cell repertoires in COVID-19. As originally analysed: For nucleated cells, counts were estimated from reference gene primer amplification. Using immunoSEQ multiplex PCR, the repertoire was profiled, and TCRdb retains in-frame clones only, with some absent. V and J calls and clone size are those listed in that table; D and trimming were worked out from the DNA. In the table there are approximately 94,000 clones, over 80% of which are singletons. J was trimmed by 2 bases and V by 6 bases; bases with no gene match: 10. The CDR3 extends over 18 amino acids. Per the germline V gene, CDR1 is SGHTA and CDR2 is FQGNSA.

The sample comprised peripheral blood. The rearrangement uses TRBV7-2 and TRBJ2-1; 13 bases are a match to TRBD2. This clonotype was obtained from a woman between 50 and 59 years old in a cohort sampled during active COVID-19. CDR3 nucleotides: TGTGCCAGCAGATGGAGACTAGCGGGAGGCCCCCCCTACAATGAGCAGTTCTTC. Translation gives CASRWRLAGGPPYNEQFF. Based on the CDR3 plus reference TRBV7-2 and TRBJ2-1, the full variable domain is GAGVSQSPSNKVTEKGKDVELRCDPISGHTALYWYRQSLGQGLEFLIYFQGNSAPDKSGLPSDRFSAERTGGSVSTLTIQRTQQEDSAVYLCASRWRLAGGPPYNEQFFGPGTRLTVL.